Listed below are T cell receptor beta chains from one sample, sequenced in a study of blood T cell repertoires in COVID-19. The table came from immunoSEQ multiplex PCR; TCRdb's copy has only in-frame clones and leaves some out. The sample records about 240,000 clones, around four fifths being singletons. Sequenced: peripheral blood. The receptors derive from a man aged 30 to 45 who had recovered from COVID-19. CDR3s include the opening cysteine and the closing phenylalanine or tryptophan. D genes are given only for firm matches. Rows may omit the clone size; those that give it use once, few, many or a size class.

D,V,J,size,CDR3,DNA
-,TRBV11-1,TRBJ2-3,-,CASTRGGRGGDTQYF,TGTGCCAGCACCAGAGGAGGTCGGGGTGGAGATACGCAGTATTTT
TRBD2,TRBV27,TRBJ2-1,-,CASSHGLAGELGEQFF,TGTGCCAGCAGTCACGGACTAGCGGGGGAATTGGGTGAGCAGTTCTTC
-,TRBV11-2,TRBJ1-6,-,CASSLLDRQNSPLHF,TGTGCCAGCAGCTTACTCGACAGACAGAATTCACCCCTCCACTTT
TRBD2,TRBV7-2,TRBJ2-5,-,CASSLSAGGETQYF,TGTGCCAGCAGCTTATCGGCGGGGGGGGAGACCCAGTACTTC
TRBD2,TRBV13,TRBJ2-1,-,CASSLAGLAGVQTYNEQFF,TGTGCCAGCAGCCTAGCGGGGCTAGCGGGGGTCCAAACTTACAATGAGCAGTTCTTC
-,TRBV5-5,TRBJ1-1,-,CASIPDSTEAFF,TGTGCCAGCATTCCCGATAGCACTGAAGCTTTCTTT
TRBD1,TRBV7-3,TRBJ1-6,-,CASSSTGYQSPLHF,TGTGCCAGCAGCTCGACAGGGTATCAATCACCCCTCCACTTT
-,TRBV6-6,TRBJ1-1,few,CASRWELNSEAFF,TGTGCCAGCAGGTGGGAGCTTAACTCTGAAGCTTTCTTT
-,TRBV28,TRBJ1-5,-,CASSFPSTTTGGTNQPQHF,TGTGCCAGCAGTTTCCCCTCAACAACGACAGGCGGTACCAATCAGCCCCAGCATTTT
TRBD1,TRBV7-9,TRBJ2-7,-,CASSPPTGAVAYEQYF,TGTGCCAGCAGCCCACCGACAGGGGCCGTAGCCTACGAGCAGTACTTC
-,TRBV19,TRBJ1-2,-,CASRGQTYGYTF,TGTGCCAGTAGGGGACAAACTTATGGCTACACCTTC
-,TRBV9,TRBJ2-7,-,CASSVGGQGSDEQYF,TGTGCCAGCAGCGTAGGGGGCCAGGGTTCCGACGAGCAGTACTTC
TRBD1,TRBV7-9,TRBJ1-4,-,CASSSVIGQDEKLFF,TGTGCCAGCAGCTCCGTTATAGGACAGGATGAAAAACTGTTTTTT
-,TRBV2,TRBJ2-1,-,CASKQEGNEQFF,TGTGCCAGCAAACAGGAAGGGAATGAGCAGTTCTTC
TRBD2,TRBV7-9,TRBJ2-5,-,CASSFGSGGQETQYF,TGTGCCAGCAGCTTCGGCAGCGGGGGCCAAGAGACCCAGTACTTC
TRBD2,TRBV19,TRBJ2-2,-,CASSRRLAGDSNTGELFF,TGTGCCAGTAGTAGACGACTAGCGGGGGACTCGAACACCGGGGAGCTGTTTTTT
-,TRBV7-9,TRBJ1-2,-,CASSSPGTNYGYTF,TGTGCCAGCAGCTCTCCGGGAACTAACTATGGCTACACCTTC
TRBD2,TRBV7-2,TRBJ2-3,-,CASLPQLAGVIDTQYF,TGTGCCAGCCTCCCCCAACTAGCGGGGGTGATAGATACGCAGTATTTT
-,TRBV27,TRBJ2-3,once,CASSLRLEGADTQYF,TGTGCCAGCAGTTTAAGGCTAGAAGGGGCAGATACGCAGTATTTT
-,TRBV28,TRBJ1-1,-,CASSVRVGSEAFF,TGTGCCAGCAGTGTCAGGGTCGGGTCTGAAGCTTTCTTT
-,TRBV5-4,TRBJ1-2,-,CASSPGDGYTF,TGTGCCAGCAGCCCAGGTGATGGCTACACCTTC
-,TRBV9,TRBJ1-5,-,CASSVGWGRQPQHF,TGTGCCAGCAGCGTAGGTTGGGGGCGCCAGCCCCAGCATTTT
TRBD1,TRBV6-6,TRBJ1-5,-,CASRTGDQPQHF,TGTGCCAGCCGCACAGGGGATCAGCCCCAGCATTTT
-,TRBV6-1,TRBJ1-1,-,CASSEGVFTEAFF,TGTGCCAGCAGTGAAGGAGTCTTCACTGAAGCTTTCTTT
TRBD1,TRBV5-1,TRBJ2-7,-,CASSRDSTEQYF,TGCGCCAGCAGCCGGGACAGTACCGAGCAGTACTTC
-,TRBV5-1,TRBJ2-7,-,CASTSGAGYEQYF,TGCGCCAGCACCTCAGGGGCTGGGTACGAGCAGTACTTC
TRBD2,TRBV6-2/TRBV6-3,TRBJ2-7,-,CASSYSSSGGTGEQYF,TGTGCCAGCAGTTACTCTTCTAGCGGGGGGACCGGCGAGCAGTACTTC